This T cell receptor (beta chain) was identified during a study of STAT5B mutations in CD4+ large granular lymphocyte leukemia. V trimming: 0 bases; J trimming: 2 bases; junction bases outside the gene matches: 5. This CDR3 has 16 residues. Germline CDR1 reads MNHEY; CDR2 reads SVGAGI. Bead-separated CD4+, CD4+CD8+, CD57+ or CD56+ fractions, or PBMC, were used. The survey-level immunoSEQ assay was used. In the study's own analysis: Clonotypes above 5% were considered putative leukemic clones, totaling some 59. Some clones are missing from TCRdb's copy, which holds only in-frame ones; the method was immunoSEQ multiplex PCR. The V and J calls and clone size come from that table; D and trimming were worked out from the DNA. This repertoire shows 5,500 to 6,000 clones, under 80% found once; its top ten account for roughly three fifths.

The sample was PBMCs. The genes are TRBV6-5 and TRBJ2-7; 9 positions match TRBD2. This receptor was obtained from a man of 80 years or more with CD4+ T-cell large granular lymphocyte leukemia. CDR3 sequence (DNA): TGTGCCAGCAGTTACTCGGGGGCTAGCGGGACCTACGAGCAGTACTTC. This gives the protein CASSYSGASGTYEQYF.